The subject of this entry is one T cell receptor (beta chain). Germline V gives CDR1 SEHNR, CDR2 FQNEAQ (reference sequence). The CDR3 sequence is 16 residues long. V shed 1 base and J 1 base; nucleotides not matched to a gene: 4. This sample is drawn from a study of blood T cell repertoires in COVID-19. Clones were read by immunoSEQ multiplex PCR, and TCRdb kept only the in-frame ones, dropping some. The sample carries 160,000 or so clones, around 82% recorded once. The chain combines TRBV7-9 with TRBJ2-1; TRBD2 matches at 7 bases. This sequence was found in a man in his fifties or sixties with active or convalescent COVID-19. The specimen was peripheral blood. CDR3: CASSLVGRDSYNEQFF. In DNA, the CDR3 is TGTGCCAGCAGCTTAGTGGGGAGGGATTCCTACAATGAGCAGTTCTTC.